The T cell receptor beta chain under discussion was sequenced for a study of T cells in Graves' hyperthyroidism and ophthalmopathy. The germline gives CDR1 DFQATT, CDR2 SNEGSKA (reference sequence). The CDR3 has 17 residues. Trimming left V 4 bases short and J 2 bases short, with 24 bases between. With respect to this clonotype: A much larger clone sits a single nucleotide away, making a read error possible.

RNA transcripts served as the template for amplifying TCR beta CDR3 regions. HTBI primers were used for first-round RT-PCR of the TCR CDR3. MiXCR, applied by TCRdb to the multiplex PCR reads, yields one record per CDR3 protein. Among fewer than 650,000 distinct CDR3 sequences listed, approximately 15% were seen once. The PBMCs had their origin in roughly 9.8 ml of fresh peripheral blood. The origin of this receptor is a woman aged 18-29 years with Graves' ophthalmopathy. The sample taken for sequencing was blood. V and J are TRBV20-1 and TRBJ2-7, with TRBD2 as a possible D gene (5 bases). This chain's CDR3 is CSAMLPLVRMRAYEQYF. The CDR3 region has the DNA TGCAGTGCTATGCTCCCCTTGGTGCGGATGCGGGCCTACGAGCAGTACTTC.